This T cell receptor (beta chain) was identified in a study of CD8+ T cells in alopecia areata. This clone was recorded only once. Its antigen is not known. Overall study findings and caveats: Only one nonresponder was present, which leaves the link between baseline CD8+ expansion and response uncertain. Resident alphabeta T cells of normal skin are also sequenced in scalp samples.

RNA, once extracted, was reverse transcribed into cDNA for use as the sequencing template. Using immunoSEQ multiplex PCR, the repertoire was profiled, and TCRdb retains in-frame clones only, with some absent. The sample yields about 180,000 clones, roughly 50% seen once. Trimming pared 2 bases from V and 4 bases from J, leaving 11 bases between. From germline, CDR1 is GTSNPN and CDR2 SVGIG (reference sequence). The CDR3 length is 13 residues. The treatment was: oral pan-JAK inhibitor, 5-10 mg twice daily. The chain couples TRBV30 to TRBJ1-1, with TRBD1 as a possible D gene (5 bases). The clonotype was recovered from a human donor with alopecia areata. Sequencing used CD8+ T cells sorted from blood, obtained at week 24, from a patient treated with tofacitinib. CDR3 residues: CAWSFGGGTEAFF. CDR3 DNA: TGTGCCTGGAGTTTTGGCGGGGGCACTGAAGCTTTCTTT.